This TCR beta chain was sequenced in a study of blood T cell repertoires in COVID-19 (dated by TCRdb to the early 2020s). For context, the study as a whole: The collaborator samples originated in the United States, Italy and Spain and spanned the acute and convalescent phases of COVID-19. The prospective study material was composed of cDNA or gDNA derived from T cells, B-cell-depleted T cells, or PBMCs. Deeply sampled blood TCRbeta repertoires from subjects exposed to, actively infected with, or recovered from COVID-19 were included in the dataset. The repertoires were released in a freely available public database meant as a resource for research on the immune response to SARS-CoV-2. Samples were obtained from the ongoing ImmuneRACE study (first 160 participants) and from some 1,200 subjects provided by 6 global collaborators. The sample metadata nearly always contained a de-identified subject ID, COVID-19 status, age in years and sex. Where HLA class I and class II types were available, the types were taken from metadata supplied by the sample provider, not from assay-based typing.

Broad study findings and their caveats: The amount of clinical and demographic metadata varied by source and participant and was provided uncurated.

TCRbeta CDR3 regions were amplified from genomic DNA using the immunoSEQ Assay, a bias-controlled multiplex PCR. Per the source publication's procedure: Nucleated cell counts per sample were estimated from amplification of reference gene primers within the assay. To quantify the absolute abundance of each unique TCRbeta CDR3 rearrangement, sequence reads were collapsed and filtered. Productive Simpson clonality was computed per sample as the square root of Simpson's diversity index over productive rearrangements. The source is immuneACCESS, and TCRdb retained only in-frame sequences with V and J called. Part of the clones is not carried over; for the studies checked, unresolved V genes explain less than half of this, and the remainder is unexplained. V, J and clone size are taken as reported in that table, and D and trimming were inferred from the DNA itself. In all, the sample holds about 200,000 clones, and almost 85% of those were seen once. The ten biggest clones cover 2% to 3% of the sample.

One collaborating source in Seattle enrolled patients while the patients were actively infected and followed the patients over time throughout the course of disease. Each collaborating institution followed its own protocols to collect whole blood in K2EDTA tubes. For TCRbeta analysis, collaborators shipped samples in one of three forms: frozen whole blood, isolated PBMCs, or DNA extracted from either of those sample types. Taken from cysteine to phenylalanine, the CDR3 has 14 residues. Left in the record is the CDR3 DNA by itself, 42 bases read in frame from the first base. Germline trimming: 3 bases from V, 5 bases from J; junction bases outside gene matches: 3. From the germline V gene (reference sequence), CDR1 is LNHDA and CDR2 is SQIVND. Concerning this clone itself: Its antigen is not yet known. Base quality data are lacking; no much larger clone is found one base away.

The rearrangement combines TRBV19 with TRBJ2-2; 7 nucleotides in the junction match TRBD1. Sequenced input: peripheral blood. This clonotype originated in a woman in her 70s with COVID-19, enrolled during active disease. Here is the DNA: TGTGCCAGTAGTATCGGGACAGAGACCGGGGAGCTGTTTTTT. Its product reads: CASSIGTETGELFF.